This passage covers 10 T cell receptor beta chains from one sample sequenced in a study of sequential checkpoint blockade in melanoma. Treatment denoted: randomized to nivolumab then ipilimumab (arm A) or the reverse (arm B). Libraries were prepared by immunoSEQ multiplex PCR; TCRdb keeps only in-frame clonotypes and omits some of them. The table lists about 17,000 clones, around two thirds of them singletons, with approximately 20% in the top ten. Sequenced material: CD8+ T cells sorted from blood (inferred from file names), taken from a patient given nivolumab and ipilimumab in sequence. These receptors all stem from a human donor with melanoma.

The V and J genes are TRBV7-9 and TRBJ1-4, with 9 nucleotides matching TRBD1. Per germline, CDR1 SEHNR and CDR2 FQNEAQ (reference sequence). The CDR3 totals 14 residues. V dropped 3 bases and J dropped 4; count of bases not matched to a gene: 0. Written as DNA, the CDR3 is TGTGCCAGCAGCTTGACAGGGGGTAATGAAAAACTGTTTTTT. Its protein product is CASSLTGGNEKLFF.

The chain employs TRBV19 and TRBJ2-3; D unresolved. CDR1 is LNHDA and CDR2 is SQIVND in the germline V gene (reference sequence). V was trimmed by 3 bases and J by 0 bases, leaving 10 bases between them. This CDR3 region has 15 residues. The CDR3 reads CASSIQFPSTDTQYF. The CDR3 region has the DNA TGTGCCAGTAGTATCCAGTTCCCTAGCACAGATACGCAGTATTTT.

The V gene is TRBV12-5, the J gene TRBJ1-1, with a possible D match to TRBD1 (6 bases). This CDR3 is 14 amino acids long. Germline lookup yields CDR1 LGHNT and CDR2 FRNRAP. V was cut by 5 bases and J by 6 bases, with 16 bases left in between. The CDR3 DNA is TGTGCTAGTGGTGATTGGGGGCGCTTGGCTGAAGCTTTCTTT. It translates to CASGDWGRLAEAFF.

Written as DNA, the CDR3 is TGTGCCATCAGTGAGTTCCGGGCGGGAGAGAATGAGCAGTTCTTC. Its protein is CAISEFRAGENEQFF. This sequence joins TRBV10-3 and TRBJ2-1, with 7 nucleotides matching TRBD2. Germline CDR1 and CDR2: ENHRY and SYGVKD. The CDR3 consists of 15 residues. The junction had 7 bases not matched to a gene; V was cut back by 1 base and J by 7 bases.

The rearrangement uses TRBV6-5 and TRBJ2-5, with D perhaps TRBD2 (5 bases). Germline V CDR1 and CDR2: MNHEY, SVGAGI. The CDR3 totals 15 residues. V was trimmed by 7 bases and J by 4 bases, leaving 19 bases between them. CDR3 sequence: CASTSSAHAGETQYF. The CDR3, as DNA: TGTGCCAGCACCTCATCGGCTCACGCGGGAGAGACCCAGTACTTC.

The table lists this clone with a few counts. The V gene is TRBV4-3, the J gene TRBJ2-1, with TRBD1 matching 10 bases. Germline V gene lookup returns CDR1 LGHNA and CDR2 YSLEER. The CDR3 consists of 16 residues. J gave up 7 bases and V 4 bases, and 10 bases lay outside the gene matches. In DNA, the CDR3 is TGCGCCAGCAGCCCTTCGTCCCGGGACAGGGGAAATGAGCAGTTCTTC. It yields the protein CASSPSSRDRGNEQFF.

The V and J genes are TRBV28 and TRBJ1-4, with TRBD1 identical over 7 bases. The CDR3 sequence is 16 residues long. Unmatched junction bases numbered 5, after V lost 4 bases and J lost 0 bases. From germline, CDR1 is MDHEN and CDR2 SYDVKM. CDR3 in amino acids: CASSSNQGATNEKLFF. The CDR3 bases are TGTGCCAGCAGTTCCAATCAGGGGGCAACTAATGAAAAACTGTTTTTT.

This chain uses TRBV27 with TRBJ1-3, with a possible D match to TRBD1 (6 bases). This CDR3 has 14 residues. Germline assignment: CDR1 MNHEY and CDR2 SMNVEV (reference sequence). V was clipped by 4 bases and J by 2 bases, with 9 bases between them. The CDR3 is CASSSNRAGNTIYF. In DNA form, the CDR3 reads TGTGCCAGCAGTTCGAACAGGGCTGGAAACACCATATATTTT.

The rearrangement links TRBV7-3 to TRBJ2-6; 7 nucleotides agree with TRBD1. Looked up from germline, CDR1 is SGHTA and CDR2 is FQGTGA. The V segment lost 5 bases and the J segment 2 bases; nucleotides outside the gene matches: 3. The CDR3 sequence is 15 residues long. The CDR3, as DNA: TGTGCCAGCAGCCTCGACAGGGCTGGGGCCAACGTCCTGACTTTC. It yields the protein CASSLDRAGANVLTF.

J is TRBJ2-1 and V is TRBV6-5; 7 positions agree with TRBD1. This CDR3 spans 12 amino acids. With 4 bases clipped from V and 9 bases from J, the junction kept 3 bases outside the gene matches. Germline V lookup: CDR1 MNHEY, CDR2 SVGAGI. CDR3 loop: CASSSSGGEQFF. In DNA form, the CDR3 reads TGTGCCAGCAGTTCTTCAGGGGGTGAGCAGTTCTTC.